Sequencing of this T cell receptor (beta chain) was carried out in a study of CD8 T cells in Susac syndrome (dated by TCRdb to between 2017 and 2020). The study in broad terms: Repertoire sequencing was used to test whether CD8+ T cell activation and differentiation in Susac syndrome was antigen driven.

High-throughput TCR beta sequencing profiled peripheral blood CD8+ and CD4+ T cells from healthy donors, Susac syndrome patients and multiple sclerosis patients. Treatment-naive patients with stable or active relapsing-remitting disease fulfilling revised McDonald criteria were used as multiple sclerosis controls. Bulk CD8+ and CD4+ T cells were purified by magnetic negative isolation, whereas CD8+ TEMRA cells were enriched by FACS. Blood was drawn into EDTA tubes, processed within 24 hours, and PBMCs were isolated by density gradient centrifugation. PBMCs intended for TCR sequencing were cryopreserved in liquid nitrogen and thawed later in a water bath at 37 degrees C. The sorted or isolated CD4+, CD8+ and CD8+ TEMRA cells reached a purity of at least 90%. CDR1 and CDR2, looked up from the germline V gene (reference sequence), are DFQATT and SNEGSKA. V trim: 6 bases; J trim: 4 bases; unmatched bases: 2. The CDR3 runs 14 amino acids, cysteine and phenylalanine included. Only the CDR3 DNA is retained, 42 bases long and in frame from the first base.

Broad study findings and their caveats: The number of individuals in the TCR sequencing and HLA analysis was recognized as being relatively small.

Concerning this clonotype: Which antigen it targets is not known. Base quality data are lacking; no much larger clone is found one base away.

RNA was extracted using the RNeasy kit, and about 0.5 to 1 ug of the RNA was reverse transcribed with random hexamers. The immunoSEQ multiplex PCR assay, which covers 54 Vbeta and 13 Jbeta segments, was used to amplify TCR beta CDR3 regions. PCR amplification bias was corrected by using a synthetic template baseline for primer optimization and computational correction. As for the authors' bioinformatics: Reads were annotated to V, D and J genes according to IMGT and were analyzed with immunoSEQ Analyzer, with only productive sequences retained. Clonality was computed as one minus Shannon entropy normalized by log2 of the number of productive unique sequences. For each patient and control, public and private clones were evaluated within the 100 most prevalent clones. Clones were defined as Susac-specific if absent from the healthy and MS cohorts, from some 1,000 published viral clones and from other ImmuneACCESS disease sequences. The raw public reads went through TCRdb reprocessing: fastp at Q25, MiXCR clone calling, in-frame beta chains kept. Merged by CDR3 protein, the rows form single entries marked with the most common genes and DNA. For this entry, the V and J calls and clone size follow TCRdb and not the study's own pipeline. Within this sample are roughly 200,000 distinct CDR3 sequences, with around 93% of them counted one time only. The ten largest account for about 0.08% of the sample.

Sequences were obtained from CD4+ T cells from PBMCs. This receptor chain uses TRBV20-1 and TRBJ2-1, and 14 bases in between align with TRBD2. The TCR sequence derives from a human donor with multiple sclerosis. CDR3 protein: CSAGTSGGYNEQFF. The DNA reads as follows: TGCAGTGCAGGGACTAGCGGGGGATACAATGAGCAGTTCTTC.